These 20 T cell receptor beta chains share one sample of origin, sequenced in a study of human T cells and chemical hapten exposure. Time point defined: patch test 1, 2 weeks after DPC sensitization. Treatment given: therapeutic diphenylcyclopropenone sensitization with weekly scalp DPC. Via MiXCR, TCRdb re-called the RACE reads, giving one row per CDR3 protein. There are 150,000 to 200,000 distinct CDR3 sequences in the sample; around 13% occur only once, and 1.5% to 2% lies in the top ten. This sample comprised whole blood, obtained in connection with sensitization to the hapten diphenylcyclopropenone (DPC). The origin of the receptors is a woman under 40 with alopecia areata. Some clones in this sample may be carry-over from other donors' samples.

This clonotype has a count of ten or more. The chain's CDR3 is CAIRSSRSGSTGELFF. CDR3 coding DNA: TGTGCCATCCGATCCTCGAGATCGGGGTCCACCGGGGAGCTGTTTTTT. This rearrangement joins TRBV6-1 to TRBJ2-2; D may be TRBD2 (5 bases). V lost 10 bases and J 4 bases, leaving 22 bases between the germline ends. The CDR3 covers 16 residues. Germline V gives CDR1 MNHNS, CDR2 SASEGT.

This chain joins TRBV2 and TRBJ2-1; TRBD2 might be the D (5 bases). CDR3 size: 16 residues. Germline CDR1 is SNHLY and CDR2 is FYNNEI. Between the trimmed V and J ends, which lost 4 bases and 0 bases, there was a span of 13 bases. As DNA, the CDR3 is TGTGCCAGCAGTGGGATTAGCGCAAGCTCCTACAATGAGCAGTTCTTC. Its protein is CASSGISASSYNEQFF.

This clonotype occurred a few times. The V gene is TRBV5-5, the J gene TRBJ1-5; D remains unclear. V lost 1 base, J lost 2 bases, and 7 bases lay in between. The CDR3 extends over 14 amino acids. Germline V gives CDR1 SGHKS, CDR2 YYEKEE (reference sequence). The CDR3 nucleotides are TGTGCCAGCAGCTTGACACCACGCAATCAGCCCCAGCATTTT. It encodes CASSLTPRNQPQHF.

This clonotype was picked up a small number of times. The CDR3 DNA reads TGTGCCTGGACAGAAAAGAACGTCCTGACTTTC. Translation gives CAWTEKNVLTF. The chain has TRBV30 and TRBJ2-6; D gene uncertain. CDR1 is GTSNPN and CDR2 is SVGIG in the germline V gene (reference sequence). The V end was cut by 4 bases, the J end by 10 bases, with 8 bases between. The CDR3 loop spans 11 amino acids.

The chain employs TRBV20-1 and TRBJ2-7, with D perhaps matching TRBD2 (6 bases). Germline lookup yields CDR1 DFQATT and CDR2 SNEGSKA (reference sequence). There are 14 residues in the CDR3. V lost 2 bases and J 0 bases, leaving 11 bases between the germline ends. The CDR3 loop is CSARTDGSSYEQYF. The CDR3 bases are TGCAGTGCTAGAACCGACGGGAGCTCCTACGAGCAGTACTTC.

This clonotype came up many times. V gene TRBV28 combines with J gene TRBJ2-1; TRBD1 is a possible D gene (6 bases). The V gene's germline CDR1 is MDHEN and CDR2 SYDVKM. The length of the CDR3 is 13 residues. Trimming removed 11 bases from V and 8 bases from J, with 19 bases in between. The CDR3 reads CASHRVSRDEQFF. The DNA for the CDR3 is TGTGCCTCGCACAGGGTGTCTAGGGATGAGCAGTTCTTC.

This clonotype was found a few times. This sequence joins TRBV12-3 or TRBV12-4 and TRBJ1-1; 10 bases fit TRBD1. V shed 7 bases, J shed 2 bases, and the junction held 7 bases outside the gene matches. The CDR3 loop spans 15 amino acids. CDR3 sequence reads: CASTKTGGLNTEAFF. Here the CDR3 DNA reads TGTGCCAGCACCAAGACAGGGGGCTTAAACACTGAAGCTTTCTTT.

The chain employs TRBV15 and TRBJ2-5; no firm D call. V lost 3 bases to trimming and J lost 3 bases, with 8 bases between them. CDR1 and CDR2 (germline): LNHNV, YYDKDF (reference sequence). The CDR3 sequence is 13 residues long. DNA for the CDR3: TGTGCCACCAGCAGGATTGGGGAAGAGACCCAGTACTTC. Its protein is CATSRIGEETQYF.

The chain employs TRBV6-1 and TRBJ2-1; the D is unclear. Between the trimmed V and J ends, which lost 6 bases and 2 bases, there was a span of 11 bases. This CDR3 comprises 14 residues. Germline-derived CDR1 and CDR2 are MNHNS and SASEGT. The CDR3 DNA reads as TGTGCCAGCAGCAGAGACCCGGCCTACAATGAGCAGTTCTTC. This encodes CASSRDPAYNEQFF.

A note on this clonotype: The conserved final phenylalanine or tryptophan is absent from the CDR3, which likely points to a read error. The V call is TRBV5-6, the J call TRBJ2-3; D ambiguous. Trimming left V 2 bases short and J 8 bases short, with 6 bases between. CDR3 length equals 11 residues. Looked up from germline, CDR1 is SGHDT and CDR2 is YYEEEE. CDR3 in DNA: TGTGCCAGCAGCTTAGTCGGTACGCAGTATTCT. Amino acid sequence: CASSLVGTQYS.

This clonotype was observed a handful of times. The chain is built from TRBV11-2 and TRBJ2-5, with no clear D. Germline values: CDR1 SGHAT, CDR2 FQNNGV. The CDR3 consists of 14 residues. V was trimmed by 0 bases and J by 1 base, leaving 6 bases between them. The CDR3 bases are TGTGCCAGCAGCTTAGATCGGCGCCAAGAGACCCAGTACTTC. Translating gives CASSLDRRQETQYF.

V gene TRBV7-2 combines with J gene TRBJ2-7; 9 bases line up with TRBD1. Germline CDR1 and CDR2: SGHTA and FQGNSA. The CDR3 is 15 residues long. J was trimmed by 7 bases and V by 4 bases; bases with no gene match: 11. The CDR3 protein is CASSSDRGKAKEQYF. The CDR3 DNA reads TGTGCCAGCAGCTCTGACAGGGGGAAGGCGAAGGAGCAGTACTTC.

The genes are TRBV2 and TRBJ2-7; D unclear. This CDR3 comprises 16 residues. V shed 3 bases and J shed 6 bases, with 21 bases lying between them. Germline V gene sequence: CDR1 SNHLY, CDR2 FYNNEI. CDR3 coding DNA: TGTGCCAGCAGTGACTACAGTTTGTTAGGGAAATTCGAGCAGTACTTC. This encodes CASSDYSLLGKFEQYF.

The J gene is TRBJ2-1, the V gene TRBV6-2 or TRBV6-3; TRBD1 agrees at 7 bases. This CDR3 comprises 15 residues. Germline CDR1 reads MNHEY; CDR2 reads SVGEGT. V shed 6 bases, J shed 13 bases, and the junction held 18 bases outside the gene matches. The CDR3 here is CASRPALGQATGQFF. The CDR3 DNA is TGTGCCAGCAGACCCGCGTTAGGACAGGCCACGGGACAGTTCTTC.

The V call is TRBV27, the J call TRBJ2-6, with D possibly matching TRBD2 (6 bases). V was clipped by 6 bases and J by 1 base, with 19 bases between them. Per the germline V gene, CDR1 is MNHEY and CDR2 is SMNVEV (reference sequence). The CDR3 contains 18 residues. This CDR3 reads CASSPPGEAYSGANVLTF. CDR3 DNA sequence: TGTGCCAGCAGCCCCCCGGGGGAAGCCTATTCTGGGGCCAACGTCCTGACTTTC.

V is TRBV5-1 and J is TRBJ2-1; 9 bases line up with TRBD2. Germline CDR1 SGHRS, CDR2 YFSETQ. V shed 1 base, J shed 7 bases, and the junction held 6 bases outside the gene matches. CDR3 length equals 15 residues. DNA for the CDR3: TGCGCCAGCAGCTTGTACGCGGGAGGGCGAAATGAGCAGTTCTTC. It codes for CASSLYAGGRNEQFF. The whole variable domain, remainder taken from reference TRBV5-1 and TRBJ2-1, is KAGVTQTPRYLIKTRGQQVTLSCSPISGHRSVSWYQQTPGQGLQFLFEYFSETQRNKGNFPGRFSGRQFSNSRSEMNVSTLELGDSALYLCASSLYAGGRNEQFFGPGTRLTVL.

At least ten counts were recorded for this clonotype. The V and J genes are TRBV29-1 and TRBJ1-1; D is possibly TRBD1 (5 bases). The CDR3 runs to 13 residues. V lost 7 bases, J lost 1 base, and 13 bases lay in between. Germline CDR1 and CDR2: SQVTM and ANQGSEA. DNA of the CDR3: TGCAGCGGCATGACAGACACGAACACTGAAGCTTTCTTT. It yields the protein CSGMTDTNTEAFF.

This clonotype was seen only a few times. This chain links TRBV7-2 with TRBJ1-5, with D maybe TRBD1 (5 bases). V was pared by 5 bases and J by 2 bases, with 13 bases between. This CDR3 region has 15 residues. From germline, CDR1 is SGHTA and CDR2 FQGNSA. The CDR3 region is CASSTQGRGNQPQHF. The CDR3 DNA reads TGTGCCAGCAGCACCCAGGGAAGGGGCAATCAGCCCCAGCATTTT.

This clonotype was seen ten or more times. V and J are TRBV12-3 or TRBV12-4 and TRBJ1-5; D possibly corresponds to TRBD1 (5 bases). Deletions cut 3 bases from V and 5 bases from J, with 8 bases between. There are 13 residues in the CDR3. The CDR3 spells CASSFQGHQPQHF. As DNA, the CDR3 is TGTGCCAGCAGTTTCCAGGGACATCAGCCCCAGCATTTT.

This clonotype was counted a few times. DNA of the CDR3: TGCAGTGCTGACCGGGACTTTCAAGAGACCCAGTACTTC. As protein: CSADRDFQETQYF. V and J are TRBV20-1 and TRBJ2-5; TRBD2 might be the D (6 bases). This CDR3 contains 13 residues. Germline V gene lookup returns CDR1 DFQATT and CDR2 SNEGSKA (reference sequence). Trimming left V 5 bases short and J 2 bases short, with 12 bases between.